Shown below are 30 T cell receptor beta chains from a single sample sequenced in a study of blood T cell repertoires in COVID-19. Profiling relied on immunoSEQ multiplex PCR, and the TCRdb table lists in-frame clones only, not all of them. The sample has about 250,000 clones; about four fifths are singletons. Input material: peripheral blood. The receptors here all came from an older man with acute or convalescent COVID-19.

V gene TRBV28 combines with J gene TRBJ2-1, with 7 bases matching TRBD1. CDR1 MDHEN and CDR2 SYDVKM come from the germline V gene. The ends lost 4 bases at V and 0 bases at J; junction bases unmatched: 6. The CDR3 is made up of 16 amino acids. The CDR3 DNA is TGTGCCAGCAGTTCCTCCGGGACAGACTCCTACAATGAGCAGTTCTTC. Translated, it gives CASSSSGTDSYNEQFF.

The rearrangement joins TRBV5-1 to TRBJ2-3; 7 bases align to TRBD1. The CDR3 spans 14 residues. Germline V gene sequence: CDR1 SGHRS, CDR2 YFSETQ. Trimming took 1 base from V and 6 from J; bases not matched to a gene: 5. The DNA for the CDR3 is TGCGCCAGCAGCTTGACAGGGGCAGAGGATACGCAGTATTTT. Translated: CASSLTGAEDTQYF.

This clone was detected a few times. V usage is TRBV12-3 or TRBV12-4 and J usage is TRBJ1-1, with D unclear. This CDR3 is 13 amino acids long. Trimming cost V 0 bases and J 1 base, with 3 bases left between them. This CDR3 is CASSLAKNTEAFF. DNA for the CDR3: TGTGCCAGCAGTTTAGCCAAGAACACTGAAGCTTTCTTT.

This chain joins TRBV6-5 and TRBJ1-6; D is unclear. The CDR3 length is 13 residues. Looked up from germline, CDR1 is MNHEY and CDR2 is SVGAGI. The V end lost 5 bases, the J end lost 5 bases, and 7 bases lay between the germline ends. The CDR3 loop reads CASSRQDNSPLHF. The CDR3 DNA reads TGTGCCAGCAGTCGGCAGGATAATTCACCCCTCCACTTT.

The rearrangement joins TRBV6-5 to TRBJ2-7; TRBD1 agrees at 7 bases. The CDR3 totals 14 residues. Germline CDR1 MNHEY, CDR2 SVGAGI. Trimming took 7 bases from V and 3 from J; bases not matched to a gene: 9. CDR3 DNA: TGTGCCAGCAACCCGAGGGGGCAGTTCTACGAGCAGTACTTC. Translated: CASNPRGQFYEQYF.

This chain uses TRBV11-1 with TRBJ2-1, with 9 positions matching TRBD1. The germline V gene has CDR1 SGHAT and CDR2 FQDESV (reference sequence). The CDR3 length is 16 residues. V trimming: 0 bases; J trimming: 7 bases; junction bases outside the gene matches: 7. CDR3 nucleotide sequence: TGTGCCAGCAGCTTAGCCACAGGGGGCGCGGGAAATGAGCAGTTCTTC. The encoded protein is CASSLATGGAGNEQFF.

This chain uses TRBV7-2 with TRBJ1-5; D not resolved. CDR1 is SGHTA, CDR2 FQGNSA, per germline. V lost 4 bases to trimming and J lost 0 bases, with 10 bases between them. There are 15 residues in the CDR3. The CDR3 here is CASSSGRHSNQPQHF. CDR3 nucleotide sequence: TGTGCCAGCAGCTCCGGGAGACATAGCAATCAGCCCCAGCATTTT.

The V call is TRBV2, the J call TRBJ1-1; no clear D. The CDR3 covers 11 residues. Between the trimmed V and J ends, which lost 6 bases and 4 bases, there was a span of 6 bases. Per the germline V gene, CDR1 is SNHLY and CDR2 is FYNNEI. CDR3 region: CASRGATEAFF. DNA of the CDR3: TGTGCCAGCAGGGGAGCCACTGAAGCTTTCTTT.

The CDR3 DNA is TGTGCCAGCAGGACAACGTTACCGAATTCACCCCTCCACTTT. Protein product: CASRTTLPNSPLHF. V and J are TRBV7-9 and TRBJ1-6; D gene uncertain. V was shortened by 6 bases and J by 7 bases, with 13 bases between the two germline ends. Germline loops: CDR1 SEHNR, CDR2 FQNEAQ (reference sequence). The CDR3 totals 14 residues.

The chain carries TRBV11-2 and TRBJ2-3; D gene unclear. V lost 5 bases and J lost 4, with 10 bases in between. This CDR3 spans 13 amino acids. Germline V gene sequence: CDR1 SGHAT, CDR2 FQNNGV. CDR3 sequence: CASSLSLSDTQYF. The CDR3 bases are TGTGCCAGCAGCCTCTCTTTATCAGATACGCAGTATTTT.

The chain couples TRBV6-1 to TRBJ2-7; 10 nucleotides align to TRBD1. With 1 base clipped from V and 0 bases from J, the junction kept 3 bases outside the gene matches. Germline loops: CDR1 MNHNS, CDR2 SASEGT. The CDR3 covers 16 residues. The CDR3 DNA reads TGTGCCAGCAGTGAAGACCGGACAGGGGGCTCCTACGAGCAGTACTTC. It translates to CASSEDRTGGSYEQYF.

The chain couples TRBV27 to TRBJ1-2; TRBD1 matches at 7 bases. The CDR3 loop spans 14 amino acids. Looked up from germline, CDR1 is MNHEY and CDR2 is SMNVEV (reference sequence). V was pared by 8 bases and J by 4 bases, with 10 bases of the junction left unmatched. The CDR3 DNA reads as TGTGCCAGCGGCAGACAGGGTGTCGGCTATGGCTACACCTTC. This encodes CASGRQGVGYGYTF.

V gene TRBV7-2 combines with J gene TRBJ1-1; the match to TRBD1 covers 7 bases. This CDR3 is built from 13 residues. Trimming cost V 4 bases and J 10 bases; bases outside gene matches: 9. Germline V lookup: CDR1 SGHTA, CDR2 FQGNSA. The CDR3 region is CASSYQGGGGAFF. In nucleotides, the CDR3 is TGTGCCAGCAGCTACCAGGGGGGAGGCGGAGCTTTCTTT.

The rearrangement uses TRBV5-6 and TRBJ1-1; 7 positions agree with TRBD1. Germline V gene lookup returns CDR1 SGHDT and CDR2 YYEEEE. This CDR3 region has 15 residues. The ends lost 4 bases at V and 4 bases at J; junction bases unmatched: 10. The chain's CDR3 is CASSGWDRGVTEAFF. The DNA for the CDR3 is TGTGCCAGCAGCGGCTGGGACAGAGGGGTCACTGAAGCTTTCTTT.

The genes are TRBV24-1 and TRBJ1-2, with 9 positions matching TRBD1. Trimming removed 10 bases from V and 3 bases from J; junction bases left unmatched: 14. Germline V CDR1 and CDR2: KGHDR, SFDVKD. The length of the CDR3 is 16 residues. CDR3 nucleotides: TGTGCCACTCACCCGGGACAGGGCTCAGGAGACTATGGCTACACCTTC. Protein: CATHPGQGSGDYGYTF.

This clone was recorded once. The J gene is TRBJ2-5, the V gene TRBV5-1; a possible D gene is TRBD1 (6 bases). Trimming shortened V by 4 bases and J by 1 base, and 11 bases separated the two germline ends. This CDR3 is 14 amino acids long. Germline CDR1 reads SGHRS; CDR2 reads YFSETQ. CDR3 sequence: CASSKKDSQETQYF. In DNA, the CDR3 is TGCGCCAGCAGCAAAAAGGACAGCCAAGAGACCCAGTACTTC. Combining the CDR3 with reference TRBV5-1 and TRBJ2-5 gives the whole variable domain KAGVTQTPRYLIKTRGQQVTLSCSPISGHRSVSWYQQTPGQGLQFLFEYFSETQRNKGNFPGRFSGRQFSNSRSEMNVSTLELGDSALYLCASSKKDSQETQYFGPGTRLLVL.

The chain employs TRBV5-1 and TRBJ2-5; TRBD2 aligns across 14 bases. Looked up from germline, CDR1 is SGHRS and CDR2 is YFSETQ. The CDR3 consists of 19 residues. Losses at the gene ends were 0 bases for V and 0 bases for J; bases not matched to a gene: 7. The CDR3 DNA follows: TGCGCCAGCAGCTTGGGTGGGACTAGCGGGAGTTATTACCAAGAGACCCAGTACTTC. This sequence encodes CASSLGGTSGSYYQETQYF.

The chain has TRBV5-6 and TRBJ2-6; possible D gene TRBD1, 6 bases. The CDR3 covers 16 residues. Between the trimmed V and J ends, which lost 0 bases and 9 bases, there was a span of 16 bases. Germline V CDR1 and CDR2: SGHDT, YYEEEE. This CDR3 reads CASSLAGAVEGNVLTF. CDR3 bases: TGTGCCAGCAGCTTGGCAGGGGCGGTTGAAGGCAACGTCCTGACTTTC.

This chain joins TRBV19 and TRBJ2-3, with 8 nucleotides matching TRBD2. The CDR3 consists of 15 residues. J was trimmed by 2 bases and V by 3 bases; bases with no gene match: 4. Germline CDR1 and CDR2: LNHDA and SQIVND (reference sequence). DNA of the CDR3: TGTGCCAGTAGTATGGGACTAGGATCCACAGATACGCAGTATTTT. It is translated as CASSMGLGSTDTQYF.

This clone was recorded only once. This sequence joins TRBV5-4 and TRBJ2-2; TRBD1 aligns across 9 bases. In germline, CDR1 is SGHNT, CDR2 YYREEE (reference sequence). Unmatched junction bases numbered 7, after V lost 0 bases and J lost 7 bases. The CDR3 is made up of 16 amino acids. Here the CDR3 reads CASSLAGQGNIGELFF. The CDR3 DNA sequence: TGTGCCAGCAGCTTGGCTGGACAGGGGAATATCGGGGAGCTGTTTTTT.

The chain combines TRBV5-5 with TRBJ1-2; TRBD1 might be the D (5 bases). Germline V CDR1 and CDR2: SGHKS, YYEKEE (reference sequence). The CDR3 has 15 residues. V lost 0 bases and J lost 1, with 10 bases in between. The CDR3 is CASSLAAGYNYGYTF. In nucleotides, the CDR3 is TGTGCCAGCAGCTTGGCCGCAGGGTATAACTATGGCTACACCTTC.

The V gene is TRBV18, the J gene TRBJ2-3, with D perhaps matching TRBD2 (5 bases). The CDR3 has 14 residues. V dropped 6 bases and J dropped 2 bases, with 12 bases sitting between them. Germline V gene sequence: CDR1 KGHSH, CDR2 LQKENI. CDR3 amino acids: CASSLSGNTDTQYF. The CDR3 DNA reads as TGTGCCAGCTCCCTCAGCGGAAACACAGATACGCAGTATTTT. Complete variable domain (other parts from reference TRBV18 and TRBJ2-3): NAGVMQNPRHLVRRRGQEARLRCSPMKGHSHVYWYRQLPEEGLKFMVYLQKENIIDESGMPKERFSAEFPKEGPSILRIQQVVRGDSAAYFCASSLSGNTDTQYFGPGTRLTVL.

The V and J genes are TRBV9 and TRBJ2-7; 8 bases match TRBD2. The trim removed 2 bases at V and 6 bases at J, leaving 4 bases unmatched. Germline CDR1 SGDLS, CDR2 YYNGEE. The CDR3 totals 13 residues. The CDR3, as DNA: TGTGCCAGCAGCGTCGGACTAGCAGGCGAGCAGTACTTC. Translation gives CASSVGLAGEQYF.

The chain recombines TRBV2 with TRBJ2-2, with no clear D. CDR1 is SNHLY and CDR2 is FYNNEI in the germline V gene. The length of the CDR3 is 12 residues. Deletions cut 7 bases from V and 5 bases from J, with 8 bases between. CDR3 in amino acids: CASTPQTGELFF. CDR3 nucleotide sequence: TGTGCCAGCACCCCACAGACCGGGGAGCTGTTTTTT.

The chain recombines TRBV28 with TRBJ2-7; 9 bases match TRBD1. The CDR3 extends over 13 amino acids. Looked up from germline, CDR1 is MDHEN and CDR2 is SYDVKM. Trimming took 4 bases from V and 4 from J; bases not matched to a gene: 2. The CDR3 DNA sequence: TGTGCCAGCAGTTGGGACAGGGCTTACGAGCAGTACTTC. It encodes CASSWDRAYEQYF.

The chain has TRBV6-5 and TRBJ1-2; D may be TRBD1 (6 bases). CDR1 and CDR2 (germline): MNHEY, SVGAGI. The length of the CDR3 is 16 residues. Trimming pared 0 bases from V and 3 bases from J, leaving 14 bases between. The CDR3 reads CASSYSQGAMDYGYTF. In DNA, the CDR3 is TGTGCCAGCAGTTACTCACAGGGAGCTATGGACTATGGCTACACCTTC.

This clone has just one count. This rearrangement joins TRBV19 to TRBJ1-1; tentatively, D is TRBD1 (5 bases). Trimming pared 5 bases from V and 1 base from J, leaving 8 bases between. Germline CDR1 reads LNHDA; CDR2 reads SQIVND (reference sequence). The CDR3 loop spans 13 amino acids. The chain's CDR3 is CASSWGGNTEAFF. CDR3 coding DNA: TGTGCCAGTAGTTGGGGGGGGAACACTGAAGCTTTCTTT.

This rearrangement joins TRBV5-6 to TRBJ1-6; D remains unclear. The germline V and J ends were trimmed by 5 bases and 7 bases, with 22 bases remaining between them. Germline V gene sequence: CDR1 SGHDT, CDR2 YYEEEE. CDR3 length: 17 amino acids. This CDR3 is CASRAYSRRQENSPLHF. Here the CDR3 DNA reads TGTGCCAGCAGAGCTTACTCCCGGAGGCAGGAAAATTCACCCCTCCACTTT.

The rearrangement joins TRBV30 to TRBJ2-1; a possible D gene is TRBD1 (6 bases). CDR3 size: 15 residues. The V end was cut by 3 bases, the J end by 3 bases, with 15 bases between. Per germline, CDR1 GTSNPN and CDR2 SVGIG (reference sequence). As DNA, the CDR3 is TGTGCCTGGAGCCGGACAGCCCCCCGCTACAATGAGCAGTTCTTC. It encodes CAWSRTAPRYNEQFF.

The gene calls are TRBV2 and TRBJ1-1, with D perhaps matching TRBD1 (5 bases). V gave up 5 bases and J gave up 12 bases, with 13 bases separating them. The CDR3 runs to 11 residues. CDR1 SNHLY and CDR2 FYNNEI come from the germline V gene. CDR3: CASSLPGLSFF. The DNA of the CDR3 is TGTGCCAGCAGTCTCCCAGGGTTGTCTTTCTTT.